This T cell receptor (beta chain) came from a study of blood T cell repertoires in COVID-19. Method: immunoSEQ multiplex PCR; TCRdb's copy keeps in-frame clones and lacks some. The sample has 300,000 to 400,000 clones; over 75% are singletons. Participants came from roughly 23 US areas, aged about 18 to 100 years. Donors of Cohort 3 who recovered were those that had two negative PCRs, clearance, or symptom resolution. The TCR originated in a woman in her thirties who had recovered from COVID-19. The sample taken for sequencing was PBMCs or T cells enriched from blood (not recorded which).

The CDR3 DNA is TGTGCCAGCAGTCAGAGCCAGGTTAATGAAAAACTGTTTTTT. Its translation is CASSQSQVNEKLFF. The chain recombines TRBV5-4 with TRBJ1-4; no firm D call. V shed 5 bases and J shed 4 bases, with 12 bases lying between them. CDR1 and CDR2 (germline): SGHNT, YYREEE (reference sequence). The CDR3 is 14 residues long.